These T cell receptor beta chains were read from a single sample in a study of T cell changes during pregnancy in multiple sclerosis. Sequencing was performed with immunoSEQ multiplex PCR; in TCRdb, only in-frame clones are kept and a portion is missing. The table lists just under 35,000 clones, roughly 88% of them singletons. The specimen was peripheral blood, collected in the second trimester of pregnancy. The source is a female donor in good health, enrolled as a control in a pregnancy study. CDR3s leave out the opening cysteine and the closing phenylalanine or tryptophan. D genes are given only for firm matches.

d_call j_call v_call cdr3_aa
NA TRBJ2-7 TRBV4-2 ASSPPGVEQY
NA TRBJ2-7 TRBV4-2 ASSQEGVYEQY
NA TRBJ2-7 TRBV11-2 ASSQVSSSYEQY
TRBD2 TRBJ2-7 TRBV5-1 ASRTVPTSGAYEQY
NA TRBJ2-1 TRBV10-3 AINSPGVNEQF
TRBD2 TRBJ2-2 TRBV5-1 ASSLGLDFTQNTGELF
TRBD2 TRBJ2-7 TRBV6-1 ASSDPGVDGGASHEQY
TRBD2 TRBJ2-7 TRBV4-2 ASSQDGSGGSYEQY
TRBD1 TRBJ2-1 TRBV27 ASSPYRGLPNNEQF
TRBD2 TRBJ2-5 TRBV6-1 ASSELAGAEETQY
TRBD2 TRBJ2-1 TRBV6-5 ASSSRPAGVTEQF
NA TRBJ2-2 TRBV13 ASSLGRPARGTGELF
TRBD1 TRBJ2-5 TRBV25-1 ASSADRGLQETQY
TRBD1 TRBJ1-1 TRBV10-3 AISGGQQNTEAF
TRBD2 TRBJ2-7 TRBV6-6 ASSYGTNEQY
TRBD2 TRBJ2-7 TRBV15 ATSRAIGTSDYEQY
NA TRBJ2-7 TRBV9 ASSVGDISYEQY
TRBD1 TRBJ1-2 TRBV5-1 ASSPEGGNYGYT
NA TRBJ1-6 TRBV28 ASRGWPGDSSDSPLH
NA TRBJ1-5 TRBV19 ASSGLNSNQPQH
NA TRBJ2-7 TRBV2 ASSYSSLRGEAYEQY
TRBD2 TRBJ2-3 TRBV4-3 ASSQGPGRGGGGTDTQY
NA TRBJ2-2 TRBV11-3 ASSLRGTWTGELF
TRBD1 TRBJ1-2 TRBV5-4 ASSLQGVVYGYT
NA TRBJ2-3 TRBV9 ASSVEQVRGTQY
NA TRBJ1-1 TRBV7-9 ASSLGQAPEAF
TRBD1 TRBJ1-1 TRBV10-3 AISGGQQNTEAF
TRBD1 TRBJ1-1 TRBV30 AWAMGQGITEAF
NA TRBJ1-3 TRBV4-2 ASSQEIGAVSGNTIY
TRBD2 TRBJ2-1 TRBV7-9 ASQIAGGEWDEQF
NA TRBJ1-1 TRBV6-5 ASRTQGYAEAF
NA TRBJ1-4 TRBV19 ASCKSVSNNEKLF
TRBD1 TRBJ2-7 TRBV11-2 ASSLKTGTYEQY
TRBD2 TRBJ2-7 TRBV9 ASSRSGGQSSYEQY
NA TRBJ1-5 TRBV5-3 ARSLGQRPNSNQPQH
TRBD2 TRBJ2-3 TRBV6-4 ASSASSGGAGADTQY
TRBD1 TRBJ1-2 TRBV4-2 ASSRGDSYGYT
TRBD1 TRBJ1-4 TRBV6-5 ASRGQGATNEKLF
NA TRBJ2-5 TRBV10-1 ASSDGSQETQY
NA TRBJ1-5 TRBV7-2 ASSTDRTPYSNQPQH
TRBD2 TRBJ2-1 TRBV4-3 ASSQATSGAPPYNEQF
NA TRBJ1-6 TRBV5-8 ASSFVLQRRYNSPLH
NA TRBJ1-2 TRBV19 ASRDNGYT
TRBD2 TRBJ2-1 TRBV7-8 ASSLDSSGTQGPF
TRBD2 TRBJ2-1 TRBV19 ASSKRGTDNEQF
NA TRBJ1-1 TRBV27 ASSFNSGNTEAF
NA TRBJ2-7 TRBV6-1 ASKITSGISEQY